The 21 T cell receptor beta chains listed next were all sequenced from one sample in a study of CD8+ T cells in alopecia areata. Pooled cutaneous lymph node cells were sorted using CD4, CD8alpha, NKG2D, NKG2ACE and other markers. Sequencing relied on a cDNA template that was reverse transcribed from extracted RNA. The repertoire was sequenced with immunoSEQ multiplex PCR; TCRdb's copy has only in-frame clones and lacks some. Reported are 9,800 or so clones, none seen only once; the ten largest carry 15% to 20%. Input material: CD8+ T cells sorted from a lymph node. These receptors came from a C3H/HeJ mouse with alopecia areata. The strain is characterized by the MHC haplotype H2-k.

This clone was seen repeatedly, ten times or more. The germline and genes are mouse ones. CDR3 bases read: TGTGCCAGCAGCCGGGGGACAGGGGATAATTCGCCC. This gives the protein CASSRGTGDNSP. The whole CDR3 reads CASSRGTGDNSPLYF. The rearrangement uses TRBV5 and TRBJ1-6; 10 positions match TRBD1. Read coverage stops 3 residues before the CDR3 terminus; the germline J gene supplies the remainder. TRBJ1-6 is filed as an ORF, its function uncertain. The length of the CDR3 is 15 residues. The ends lost 4 bases at V and 5 bases at J; junction bases unmatched: 2. Germline assignment: CDR1 LGHNA and CDR2 YNLKQL (reference sequence).

By share of the sample, this clone is large. Genes and germline are mouse. The sequenced fragment ends 4 residues before the CDR3 boundary, so the rest is inferred from the germline J gene. This chain joins TRBV13-1 and TRBJ2-1; TRBD2 aligns across 7 bases. From germline, CDR1 is NSHNY and CDR2 SYGAGN. The length of the CDR3 is 14 residues. V lost 3 bases, J lost 5 bases, and 5 bases stayed unmatched. The CDR3 reads CASSGLGVNAEQFF. The sequenced CDR3 bases are TGTGCCAGCAGTGGCCTGGGGGTCAATGCT.

This clone was observed at least ten times. Germline and genes here are mouse. The read is 4 residues too short to cover the CDR3 end, so that end is filled in from the germline J gene. The V and J genes are TRBV13-2 and TRBJ2-3; weak D call: TRBD2 (6 bases). Trimming removed 1 base at V and 0 bases at J, with 9 bases between. The CDR3 has 15 amino acids. Per the germline V gene, CDR1 is NNHNN and CDR2 is SYGAGS (reference sequence). CDR3 DNA (partial): TGTGCCAGCGGTGATTGGGGGACTAGTGCAGAA. It specifies CASGDWGTSAE. The full CDR3 sequence reads CASGDWGTSAETLYF.

A note on this clone: Genes and germline come from the mouse. Coverage ceases 4 residues before the CDR3 finishes, and the germline J gene fills in the end. The rearrangement joins TRBV19 to TRBJ2-7, with D possibly matching TRBD2 (6 bases). Trimming removed 1 base at V and 0 bases at J, with 8 bases between. Germline assignment: CDR1 FNHDT and CDR2 SITEND (reference sequence). This CDR3 region has 14 residues. The sequenced part of the CDR3 DNA is TGTGCCAGCAGTATATGGGGGAGCTCCTAT. It codes for CASSIWGSSY. The whole CDR3 reads CASSIWGSSYEQYF.

Details on this clone: The gene names here belong to mouse. With the read ending 4 residues before the CDR3 end, the germline J gene is used to fill in that end. This rearrangement joins TRBV12-1 to TRBJ2-7, with TRBD2 identical over 9 bases. Germline V gene lookup returns CDR1 SGHSN and CDR2 HYEKVE. The CDR3 totals 14 residues. This chain's CDR3 is CASSLGTGPYEQYF. The sequenced part of the CDR3 DNA is TGTGCCAGCTCTCTCGGGACTGGGCCGTAT.

This clone occurred many times. Genes and germline are mouse. With the read ending 4 residues before the CDR3 end, the germline J gene is used to fill in that end. V and J are TRBV13-3 and TRBJ2-7; 9 bases map to TRBD2. The CDR3 is 15 amino acids. CDR1 NNHDY and CDR2 SYVADS come from the germline V gene. Trimming cost V 0 bases and J 2 bases; bases outside gene matches: 3. The CDR3 DNA, read in part, is TGTGCCAGCAGTGATGCCTGGGGGGGTCCCTAT. This sequence encodes CASSDAWGGPY. The entire CDR3 sequence reads CASSDAWGGPYEQYF.

This clone was seen ten or more times. Germline and genes here are mouse. Sequencing ends 4 residues short of the CDR3 end; the germline J gene provides the rest. This chain links TRBV13-2 with TRBJ2-3; perhaps TRBD1 as D (5 bases). Germline CDR1 is NNHNN and CDR2 is SYGAGS (reference sequence). V lost 1 base to trimming and J lost 3 bases, with 9 bases between them. The length of the CDR3 is 14 residues. Incomplete CDR3 DNA: TGTGCCAGCGGTGATTCCAGGGAGGCAGAA. This translates into CASGDSREAE. The full CDR3 is CASGDSREAETLYF.

The table lists this clone with many counts. The gene names here belong to mouse. The missing CDR3 end, 4 residues past where the read stops, is filled in from the germline J gene. The V gene is TRBV14, the J gene TRBJ2-7, with TRBD2 matching over 11 bases. CDR3 length: 14 amino acids. Germline V gene sequence: CDR1 SGHDT, CDR2 FRDEAV. V lost 1 base to trimming and J lost 3 bases; unmatched junction nucleotides: 0. This chain's CDR3 is CASSFGLGGYEQYF. The sequenced CDR3 bases are TGTGCCAGCAGTTTCGGACTGGGGGGCTAT.

This clone was observed at least ten times. Gene names follow the mouse nomenclature. Read coverage stops 3 residues before the CDR3 terminus; the germline J gene supplies the remainder. The chain combines TRBV1 with TRBJ1-6; D might be TRBD1 (5 bases). TRBJ1-6 is marked as an open reading frame, function uncertain. Per germline, CDR1 NSQYPW and CDR2 LRSPGD (reference sequence). This CDR3 comprises 17 residues. V shed 0 bases and J shed 4 bases, with 13 bases lying between them. The sequenced part of the CDR3 DNA is TGCACCTGCAGTGCAGATCCGGGCAGGGATTATAATTCGCCC. Its protein is CTCSADPGRDYNSP. The CDR3 reads in full as CTCSADPGRDYNSPLYF.

This clone was counted many times. All gene names here are mouse names. The read gets to within 4 residues of the CDR3 end, and the germline J gene fills in the rest. The rearrangement joins TRBV13-3 to TRBJ2-1, with a possible D match to TRBD2 (5 bases). CDR1 and CDR2 from the germline V gene are NNHDY and SYVADS. V was shortened by 0 bases and J by 1 base, with 5 bases between the two germline ends. The CDR3 loop spans 14 amino acids. The DNA read from the CDR3 is TGTGCCAGCAGTGATGACTGGAACTATGCT. Amino acids: CASSDDWNYA. The full CDR3 is CASSDDWNYAEQFF.

In this sample, this clone turned up many times. All gene names here are mouse names. The read stops 4 residues short of the end of the CDR3; the missing end is completed from the germline J gene. V is TRBV1 and J is TRBJ2-5; 7 positions agree with TRBD1. The CDR3 extends over 13 amino acids. The germline gives CDR1 NSQYPW, CDR2 LRSPGD (reference sequence). CDR3 DNA (partial): TGCACCTGCAGTGGGGGACAGAAAGAC. Amino acid sequence: CTCSGGQKD. The CDR3 in its entirety is CTCSGGQKDTQYF.

In this sample, this clone turned up many times. Here the gene names and germline are mouse. The read finishes 4 residues shy of the CDR3 end, and the germline J gene is used to complete it. The chain has TRBV13-3 and TRBJ2-2, with 11 positions matching TRBD1. CDR3 size: 16 residues. Germline CDR1 is NNHDY and CDR2 is SYVADS. Unmatched junction bases numbered 2, after V lost 1 base and J lost 3 bases. The sequenced CDR3 bases are TGTGCCAGCAGTGATTGGGACAGGGGGGACACCGGG. This sequence encodes CASSDWDRGDTG. The whole CDR3 region reads CASSDWDRGDTGQLYF.

In its sample, this clone was seen many times. Mouse names are used for the genes. Read coverage stops 4 residues before the CDR3 terminus; the germline J gene supplies the remainder. The chain links TRBV19 to TRBJ2-1, with D perhaps TRBD2 (5 bases). Per the germline V gene, CDR1 is FNHDT and CDR2 is SITEND (reference sequence). CDR3 length equals 14 residues. V was cut by 5 bases and J by 0 bases, with 9 bases left in between. CDR3 bases read: TGTGCCAGCAGCCTGGGAGATAACTATGCT. Its protein product is CASSLGDNYA. The full CDR3 reads CASSLGDNYAEQFF.

This clone was detected ten times or more. Genes and germline are mouse. The CDR3 is cut off 4 residues early in the read; its end comes from the germline J gene. The rearrangement uses TRBV13-1 and TRBJ2-5; 8 nucleotides agree with TRBD2. Germline CDR1 and CDR2: NSHNY and SYGAGN. With V trimmed by 5 bases and J by 0 bases, 5 bases remained unmatched. This CDR3 has 15 amino acids. The covered CDR3 bases are TGTGCCAGCAGGCTGGGGGGAGTTAACCAAGAC. It encodes CASRLGGVNQD. The whole CDR3 reads CASRLGGVNQDTQYF.

This clone is medium-sized. Any gene name here is a mouse gene name. The read finishes 3 residues shy of the CDR3 end, and the germline J gene is used to complete it. This rearrangement joins TRBV1 to TRBJ1-6, with D possibly matching TRBD1 (6 bases). TRBJ1-6 is annotated as an ORF whose role is uncertain. Germline V gene data show CDR1 as NSQYPW and CDR2 as LRSPGD (reference sequence). Trimming cost V 4 bases and J 5 bases, with 9 bases left between them. This CDR3 region has 14 residues. CDR3 loop: CTCSEGQDNSPLYF. The sequenced CDR3 bases are TGCACCTGCAGTGAGGGACAAGATAATTCGCCC.

This clone has ten or more counts. Gene names are mouse gene names. Read data end 4 residues before the CDR3 end; the end is taken from the germline J gene. V and J are TRBV13-2 and TRBJ2-1, with 9 bases that match TRBD1. Losses at the gene ends were 2 bases for V and 5 bases for J; bases not matched to a gene: 5. CDR1 is NNHNN, CDR2 SYGAGS, per germline (reference sequence). This CDR3 has 15 residues. The DNA read from the CDR3 is TGTGCCAGCGGTGACACCGGGACAGGGAATGCT. Protein: CASGDTGTGNA. From start to end, the CDR3 is CASGDTGTGNAEQFF.

The sample holds many counts of this clone. The germline and genes are mouse ones. This chain's CDR3 is CASSFEAVGAETLYF. Incomplete CDR3 DNA: TGTGCCAGCAGTTTTGAGGCAGTAGGGGCAGAA. The chain is built from TRBV14 and TRBJ2-3; no reliable D call. From the germline J gene comes the end of the CDR3, since the read stops 4 residues before it. The ends were cut back, 2 bases at V and 3 bases at J, with 13 bases in the middle. This CDR3 has 15 amino acids. Germline CDR1 SGHDT, CDR2 FRDEAV.

This clone was counted many times. Mouse names are used for the genes. The read stops 4 residues short of the end of the CDR3; the missing end is completed from the germline J gene. The rearrangement links TRBV19 to TRBJ2-5; 8 bases line up with TRBD2. Germline V gene lookup returns CDR1 FNHDT and CDR2 SITEND (reference sequence). After removal of 4 bases from V and 2 bases from J, the junction contained 3 bases not matched to a gene. The CDR3 totals 14 residues. The sequenced part of the CDR3 DNA is TGTGCCAGCAGTGCTGGGGGGAGCCAAGAC. The encoded protein is CASSAGGSQD. The entire CDR3 is CASSAGGSQDTQYF.

This clone was seen only a few times. Mouse gene names and germline throughout. The read ends 4 residues before the CDR3 terminus; that terminus is restored from the germline J gene. This chain joins TRBV5 and TRBJ2-4, with 7 bases fitting TRBD1. There are 14 residues in the CDR3. The germline V gene has CDR1 LGHNA and CDR2 YNLKQL (reference sequence). The CDR3 bases that were read are TGTGCCAGCAGCCAAGTAACAGGGGAAAAC. Its protein product is CASSQVTGEN. Given in full, the CDR3 is CASSQVTGENTLYF.

Many counts were recorded for this clone. Gene names refer to mouse genes. The DNA ends 4 residues before the CDR3 does, and the rest of the CDR3 is filled in from the germline J gene. The chain joins TRBV13-3 to TRBJ2-5; a possible D gene is TRBD1 (5 bases). The CDR3 totals 13 residues. Germline CDR1 NNHDY, CDR2 SYVADS. The CDR3 bases that were read are TGTGCCAGCAGTGATTCAGGGAAAGAC. This sequence encodes CASSDSGKD. The CDR3 reads in full as CASSDSGKDTQYF. The variable domain in full, with the rest retrieved from reference TRBV13-3 and TRBJ2-5, is EAAVTQSPRSKVAVTGGKVTLSCHQTNNHDYMYWYRQDTGHGLRLIHYSYVADSTEKGDIPDGYKASRPSQENFSLILELASLSQTAVYFCASSDSGKDTQYFGPGTRLLVL.

This clone came up many times. The genes and germline here are from mouse. The read ends 4 residues shy of where the CDR3 ends; the end is completed using the germline J gene. This chain joins TRBV14 and TRBJ2-5; 7 nucleotides line up with TRBD1. The CDR3 loop spans 14 amino acids. The germline V gene encodes CDR1 SGHDT and CDR2 FRDEAV. This CDR3 is CASSPLTGQDTQYF. The covered CDR3 bases are TGTGCCAGCAGTCCCCTGACAGGGCAGGAC.